The text below deals with one T cell receptor beta chain. Its antigen is as yet unknown. These data come from a study of monozygotic twins with inflammatory bowel disease. This CDR3 has 13 residues. Per germline, CDR1 ENHRY and CDR2 SYGVKD. Unsorted whole blood yielded the total RNA, with T cells left unselected. TCRdb reprocessed the 5' RACE reads, keeping one entry per CDR3 protein, no DNA. This sample's table has 150,000 to 200,000 distinct CDR3 sequences. Study-level findings and limits: Telling different T cell subtypes apart from each other was not possible. IBD patients carried less diverse TCRbeta repertoires (inverse Simpson) than healthy co-twins.

This chain links TRBV10-3 with TRBJ2-7. This TCR derives from a human donor with ulcerative colitis or Crohn's disease, or a healthy co-twin of an affected twin (not recorded which). The sequenced sample was blood. The chain's CDR3 is CAISELLGSEQYF.